The following is a T cell receptor (beta chain) sequence with its context. The antigen this receptor binds is unknown. The junction departs from germline at one end; a sequencing error may be responsible. To purify naive CD4+ T cells, the Miltenyi Naive CD4+ T Cell Isolation kit was used, and CD25 microbeads served to deplete Tregs. Tregs, naive and memory CD4+ T cells from tumor, blood and ipsilateral draining lymph nodes of about five breast cancer patients underwent full-length TCR alpha and beta sequencing. Tumor tissue and lymph nodes obtained by ipsilateral axillary dissection were perfused with PBS, cut into small pieces and digested using collagenase I and hyaluronidase. Sorted cell populations were confirmed by FACS to exceed 90% purity. The CDR3 sequence holds 17 residues, the cysteine and phenylalanine included. Of the read, only the CDR3 DNA is kept; its 51 bases are in frame from base 1. From a lookup of the germline V gene, CDR1 and CDR2 are SGHRS and YFSETQ.

This sample was taken from a study (dated by TCRdb to the mid-2010s). With regard to the full study: The study tested whether tumor-infiltrating Tregs in breast cancer are recruited from blood Tregs or converted in situ from other CD4+ T cell subsets.

Paper-wide results and their limitations: Tumor-infiltrating Treg TCR alpha and beta sequences overlapped most with tumor naive CD4+ T cells, then with blood naive CD4+ T cells. The validation in the larger cohort was limited to a single TCR beta V-J rearrangement instead of whole repertoires. The TCR gene usage of tumor memory CD4+ T cells clustered together with blood and lymph node memory CD4+ cells and with lymph node naive CD4+ cells.

Full-length TCR variable regions were amplified by 5' RACE PCR using constant-region reverse primers, and then by semi-nested PCR using Nested Universal Primer A. Using the ReliaPrep RNA Cell Miniprep System, total RNA was extracted, and the SMARTer RACE 5'/3' Kit was then used to reverse transcribe the RNA into 5'RACE-ready cDNA. Multiplex adaptors were used to barcode full-length TCR alpha and beta libraries, and the barcoded libraries were sequenced on an Illumina MiSeq. As for the authors' bioinformatics: For each of nine subset-tissue groups, sequencing data from the five patients were pooled, and the groups were compared by unsupervised clustering of TCR gene usage. The Morisita-Horn index was used to calculate repertoire similarity, with shared sequences weighted by how much each contributed to each repertoire. The public reads were reanalyzed by TCRdb: fastp trimming at Q25, MiXCR alignment, in-frame beta chains only. CDR3 protein duplicates are merged, each entry listing the most common genes and DNA. These V and J calls originate from TCRdb's pipeline instead of the authors' own analysis. The sample includes 8,000 or so distinct CDR3 sequences, with 68% observed a single time. The ten largest make up about 4.5% of the sample.

This TCR was recovered from a female donor with breast cancer. The sequence links TRBV5-1 to TRBJ1-6, and the D gene may be TRBD1, 6 bases matching. What was sequenced was tumor-infiltrating naive CD4+ T cells sorted from the breast tumor. The sample's cell subset or site, from its label and the paper: naive CD4+ T cells, CD4+CD45RA+CD25-. The CDR3 is CASSLGQVRPENSPLHF. The DNA sequence follows: TGCGCCAGCAGCTTGGGACAGGTCAGGCCAGAGAATTCACCCCTCCATTTT. Full variable domain (CDR3 extended with the reference TRBV5-1 and TRBJ1-6 proteins): KAGVTQTPRYLIKTRGQQVTLSCSPISGHRSVSWYQQTPGQGLQFLFEYFSETQRNKGNFPGRFSGRQFSNSRSEMNVSTLELGDSALYLCASSLGQVRPENSPLHFGNGTRLTVT.